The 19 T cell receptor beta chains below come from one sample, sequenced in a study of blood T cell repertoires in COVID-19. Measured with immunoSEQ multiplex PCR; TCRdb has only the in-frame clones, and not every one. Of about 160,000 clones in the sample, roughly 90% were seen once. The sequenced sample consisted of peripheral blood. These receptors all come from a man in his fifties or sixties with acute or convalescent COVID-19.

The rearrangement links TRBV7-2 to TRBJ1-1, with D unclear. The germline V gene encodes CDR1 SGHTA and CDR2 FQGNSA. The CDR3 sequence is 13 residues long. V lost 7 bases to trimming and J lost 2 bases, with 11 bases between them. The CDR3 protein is CASNGRTNTEAFF. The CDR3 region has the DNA TGTGCCAGCAACGGCAGGACTAACACTGAAGCTTTCTTT.

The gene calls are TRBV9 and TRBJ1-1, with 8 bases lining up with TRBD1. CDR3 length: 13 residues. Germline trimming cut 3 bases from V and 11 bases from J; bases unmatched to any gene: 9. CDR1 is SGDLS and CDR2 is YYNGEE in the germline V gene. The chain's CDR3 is CASSALDQGAAFF. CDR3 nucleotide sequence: TGTGCCAGCAGCGCATTAGACCAGGGGGCGGCTTTCTTT. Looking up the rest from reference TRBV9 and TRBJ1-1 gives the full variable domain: DSGVTQTPKHLITATGQRVTLRCSPRSGDLSVYWYQQSLDQGLQFLIQYYNGEERAKGNILERFSAQQFPDLHSELNLSSLELGDSALYFCASSALDQGAAFFGQGTRLTVV.

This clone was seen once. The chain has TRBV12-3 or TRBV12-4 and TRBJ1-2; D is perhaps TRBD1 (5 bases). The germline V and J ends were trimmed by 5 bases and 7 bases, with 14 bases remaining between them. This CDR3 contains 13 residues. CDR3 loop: CASSVQETAGYTF. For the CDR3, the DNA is TGTGCCAGCAGTGTACAGGAGACGGCTGGCTACACCTTC.

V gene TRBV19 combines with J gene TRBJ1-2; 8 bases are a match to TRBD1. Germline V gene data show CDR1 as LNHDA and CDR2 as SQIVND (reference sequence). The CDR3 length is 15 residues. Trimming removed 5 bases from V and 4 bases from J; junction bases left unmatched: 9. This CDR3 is CASSPQGTGAYGYTF. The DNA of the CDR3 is TGTGCCAGTAGTCCCCAGGGGACAGGCGCCTATGGCTACACCTTC.

The CDR3 region has the DNA TGTGCCAGCACCCGATCTACTACTAGGGAGCAGTTCTTC. Its protein product is CASTRSTTREQFF. The chain recombines TRBV2 with TRBJ2-1, with D tentatively TRBD2 (5 bases). The germline V and J ends were trimmed by 7 bases and 10 bases, with 17 bases remaining between them. The CDR3 runs 13 residues. Germline-derived CDR1 and CDR2 are SNHLY and FYNNEI.

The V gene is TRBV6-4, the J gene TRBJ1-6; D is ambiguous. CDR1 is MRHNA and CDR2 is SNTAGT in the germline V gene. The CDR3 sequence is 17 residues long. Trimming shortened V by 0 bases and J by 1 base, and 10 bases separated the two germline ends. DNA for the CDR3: TGTGCCAGCAGTGACTCGAGTCTGAGTTCCTATAATTCACCCCTCCACTTT. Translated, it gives CASSDSSLSSYNSPLHF.

In DNA form, the CDR3 reads TGTGCCAGCAGAGGGGGGGCTGGTGAAGCTTTCTTT. Its translation is CASRGGAGEAFF. The chain combines TRBV25-1 with TRBJ1-1; possible D gene TRBD1, 6 bases. From germline, CDR1 is MGHDK and CDR2 SYGVNS. V dropped 6 bases and J dropped 7 bases, with 12 bases sitting between them. This CDR3 is built from 12 residues.

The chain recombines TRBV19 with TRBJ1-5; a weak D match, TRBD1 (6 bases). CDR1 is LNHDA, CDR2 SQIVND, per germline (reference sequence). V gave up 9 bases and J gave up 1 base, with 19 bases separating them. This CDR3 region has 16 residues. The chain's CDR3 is CASLRPGRGSNQPQHF. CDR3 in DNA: TGTGCCAGCCTCCGCCCGGGTAGGGGGAGCAATCAGCCCCAGCATTTT.

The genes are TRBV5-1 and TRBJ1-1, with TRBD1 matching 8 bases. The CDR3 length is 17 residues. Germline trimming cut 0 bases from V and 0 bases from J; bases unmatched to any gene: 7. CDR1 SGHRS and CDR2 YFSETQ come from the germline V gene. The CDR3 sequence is CASSLVPGGLMNTEAFF. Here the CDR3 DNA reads TGCGCCAGCAGCTTGGTACCAGGGGGCCTTATGAACACTGAAGCTTTCTTT.

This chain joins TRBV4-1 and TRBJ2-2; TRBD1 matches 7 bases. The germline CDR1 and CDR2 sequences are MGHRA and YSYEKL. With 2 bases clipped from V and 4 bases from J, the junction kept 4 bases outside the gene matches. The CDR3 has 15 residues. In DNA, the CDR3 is TGCGCCAGCAGCCAATTAAACAGGGGCACCGGGGAGCTGTTTTTT. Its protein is CASSQLNRGTGELFF.

The CDR3 DNA reads as TGTGCCACCAGCAATATATTGACGCCGGGTGGGGAAAAACTGTTTTTT. This translates into CATSNILTPGGEKLFF. The chain couples TRBV15 to TRBJ1-4, with no clear D. The CDR3 covers 16 residues. V was pared by 4 bases and J by 8 bases, with 20 bases between. Germline V CDR1 and CDR2: LNHNV, YYDKDF (reference sequence).

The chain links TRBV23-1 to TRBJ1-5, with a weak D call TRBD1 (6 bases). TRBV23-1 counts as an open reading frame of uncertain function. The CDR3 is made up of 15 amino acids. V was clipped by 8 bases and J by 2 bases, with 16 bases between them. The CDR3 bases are TGCGCCAGCCAGACAGGAACTCGGGGCAATCAGCCCCAGCATTTT. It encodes CASQTGTRGNQPQHF.

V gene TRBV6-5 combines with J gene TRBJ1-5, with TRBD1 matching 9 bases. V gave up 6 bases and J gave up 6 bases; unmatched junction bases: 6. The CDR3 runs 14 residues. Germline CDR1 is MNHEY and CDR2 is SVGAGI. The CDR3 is CASSSRDRVQPQHF. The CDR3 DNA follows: TGTGCCAGCAGCTCCCGGGACAGGGTTCAGCCCCAGCATTTT.

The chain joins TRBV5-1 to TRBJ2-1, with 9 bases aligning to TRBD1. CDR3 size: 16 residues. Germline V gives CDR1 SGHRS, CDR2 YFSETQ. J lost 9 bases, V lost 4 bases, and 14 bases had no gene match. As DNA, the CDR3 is TGCGCCAGCAGCCCTGGCGGGACAGGGTTTGGGAGTGAGCAGTTCTTC. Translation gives CASSPGGTGFGSEQFF.

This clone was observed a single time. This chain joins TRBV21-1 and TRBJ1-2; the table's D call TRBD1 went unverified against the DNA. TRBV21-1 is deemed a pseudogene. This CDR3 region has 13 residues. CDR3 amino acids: CASRSGQGYGYTF. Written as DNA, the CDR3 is TGTGCCAGCAGATCCGGACAGGGCTATGGCTACACCTTC.

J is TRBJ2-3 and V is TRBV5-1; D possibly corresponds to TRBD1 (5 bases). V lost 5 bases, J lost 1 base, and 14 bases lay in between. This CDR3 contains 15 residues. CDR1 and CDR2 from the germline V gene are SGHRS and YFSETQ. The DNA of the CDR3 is TGCGCCAGCAGGGAAGCCTACAGGCGCACAGATACGCAGTATTTT. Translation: CASREAYRRTDTQYF.

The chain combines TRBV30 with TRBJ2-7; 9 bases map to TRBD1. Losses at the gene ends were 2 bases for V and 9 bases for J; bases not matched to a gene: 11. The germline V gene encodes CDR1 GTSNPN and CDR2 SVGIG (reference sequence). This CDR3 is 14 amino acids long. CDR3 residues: CAWSFRDRDSGQYF. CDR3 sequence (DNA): TGTGCCTGGAGTTTCCGGGACAGGGATTCGGGGCAGTACTTC.

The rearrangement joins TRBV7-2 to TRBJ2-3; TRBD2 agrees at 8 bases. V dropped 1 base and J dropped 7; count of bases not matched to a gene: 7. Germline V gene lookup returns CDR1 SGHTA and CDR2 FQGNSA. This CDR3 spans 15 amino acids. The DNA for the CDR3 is TGTGCCAGCAGCTTAGTCGCGGGGGGAACTAATACGCAGTATTTT. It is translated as CASSLVAGGTNTQYF.

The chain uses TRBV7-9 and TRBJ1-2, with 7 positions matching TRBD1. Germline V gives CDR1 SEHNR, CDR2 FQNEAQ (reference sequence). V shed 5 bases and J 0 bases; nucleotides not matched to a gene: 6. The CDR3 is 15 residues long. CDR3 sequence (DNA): TGTGCCAGCAGCCCAGACAGGGTGGCTAACTATGGCTACACCTTC. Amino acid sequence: CASSPDRVANYGYTF.